This TCR beta chain was identified in a study of OX40 agonist ivuxolimab in advanced cancers. Study details: Ivuxolimab was administered intravenously to patients at 0.01 to 10 mg/kg every 2 weeks. Patients achieving partial responses numbered three: one hepatocellular carcinoma case and two cutaneous melanoma cases.

Sequenced by immunoSEQ multiplex PCR; TCRdb stores in-frame clones only, minus some. Among 45,000 to 65,000 clones listed, 88% were seen once. V lost 1 base and J lost 4, with 9 bases in between. Germline V gene lookup returns CDR1 SGHVS and CDR2 FNYEAQ. There are 14 residues in the CDR3. The chain carries TRBV7-6 and TRBJ2-3; D gene uncertain. The sample in question was CD4+ or CD8+ T cells sorted from blood, obtained in a trial of the OX40 agonist ivuxolimab. This clonotype was obtained from an adult with an advanced solid tumor such as melanoma, head and neck, liver or kidney cancer. CDR3 amino acids: CASSLGAAPDTQYF. CDR3 bases: TGTGCCAGCAGCTTAGGAGCCGCCCCAGATACGCAGTATTTT.